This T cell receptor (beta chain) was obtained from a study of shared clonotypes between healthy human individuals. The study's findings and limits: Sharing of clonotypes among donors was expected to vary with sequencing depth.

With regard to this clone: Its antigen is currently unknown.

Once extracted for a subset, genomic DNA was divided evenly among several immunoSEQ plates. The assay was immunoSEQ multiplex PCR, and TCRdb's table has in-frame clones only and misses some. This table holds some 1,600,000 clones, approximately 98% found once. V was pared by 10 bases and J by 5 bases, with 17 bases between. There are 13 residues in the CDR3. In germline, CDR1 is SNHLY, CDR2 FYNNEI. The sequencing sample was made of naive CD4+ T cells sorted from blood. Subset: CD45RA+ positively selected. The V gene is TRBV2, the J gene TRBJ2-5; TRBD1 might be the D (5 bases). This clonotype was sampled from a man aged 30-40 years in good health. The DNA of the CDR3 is TGTGCCACCCGTAGGGGCCTCAGTGAGACCCAGTACTTC. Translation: CATRRGLSETQYF.